The rows below give T cell receptor beta chains drawn from one sample of a study of tumor-infiltrating lymphocytes in primary liver carcinoma. TCRdb passed the multiplex PCR reads through MiXCR, listing each CDR3 protein once. The sample has under 130,000 distinct CDR3 sequences, 82% seen once. Material for sequencing was liver tumor tissue from sampling region 3. All receptors come from a man aged 35-49 years with primary liver carcinoma and hepatitis B virus infection. CDR3s include the opening cysteine and the closing phenylalanine or tryptophan. Fields, in order: J gene, D gene, clone size, V gene, CDR3 DNA, CDR3 protein. A D gene is named only where the DNA matches it firmly. The size of a clone is reported for some rows only, either as once, few or many, or as a class for expanded clones.

j_gene: TRBJ2-7; d_gene: NA; abundance: NA; v_gene: TRBV7-8; CDR3nt: TGTGCCAGCAGCTTGACTGTTGACTACGAGCAGTACTTC; CDR3aa: CASSLTVDYEQYF
j_gene: TRBJ2-3; d_gene: TRBD2; abundance: NA; v_gene: TRBV4-3; CDR3nt: TGCATCAGCAGCCAAGATCTTCCCTCCGGGACTAGCGGGAGAGCAGATACGCTGTATTTT; CDR3aa: CISSQDLPSGTSGRADTLYF
j_gene: TRBJ2-7; d_gene: NA; abundance: NA; v_gene: TRBV12-1; CDR3nt: TGTGCCAGCAGCTTTTTCGGAGGACAGAGAGCCCACGGGCAGTACTTC; CDR3aa: CASSFFGGQRAHGQYF
j_gene: TRBJ2-3; d_gene: NA; abundance: many; v_gene: TRBV21-1; CDR3nt: TGTGCCAGCAGGACGTTTCGAAACGAGCTAGGTTTTATGAATACGCAGTATTTT; CDR3aa: CASRTFRNELGFMNTQYF
j_gene: TRBJ1-2; d_gene: NA; abundance: NA; v_gene: TRBV10-2; CDR3nt: TGCGCAAACAGTGGGCAGAGGATGAACTATGGCTACACCTTC; CDR3aa: CANSGQRMNYGYTF
j_gene: TRBJ2-1; d_gene: TRBD1; abundance: NA; v_gene: TRBV4-2; CDR3nt: TGTGTCAGCAGCCAAGAATTCAGGGGGAGCTGCAATGAGCAGTTCTTC; CDR3aa: CVSSQEFRGSCNEQFF
j_gene: TRBJ2-3; d_gene: TRBD1; abundance: few; v_gene: TRBV29-1; CDR3nt: TGTAGCGTCTCCGGGACAGTGGCGTCAGATACGCAGTATTTT; CDR3aa: CSVSGTVASDTQYF
j_gene: TRBJ2-2; d_gene: NA; abundance: NA; v_gene: TRBV12-3/TRBV12-4; CDR3nt: TGTGCCAGCGGTCCCCGGCGGCTGACGAACACCTGGGAGCTGTTTTTT; CDR3aa: CASGPRRLTNTWELFF
j_gene: TRBJ2-1; d_gene: NA; abundance: NA; v_gene: TRBV11-2; CDR3nt: TGTGCCAGCAGCTTGTCTAGGTTGGGGCTTGAGCAGTTCTTC; CDR3aa: CASSLSRLGLEQFF
j_gene: TRBJ2-3; d_gene: TRBD1; abundance: NA; v_gene: TRBV29-1; CDR3nt: TGCAACGTGGGACAGGGGACTATCACAGATACGCAGTATTTT; CDR3aa: CNVGQGTITDTQYF
j_gene: TRBJ2-7; d_gene: NA; abundance: NA; v_gene: TRBV12-3/TRBV12-4; CDR3nt: TGTGTCAATAGTTCCACCTACGAGCAGTACTTC; CDR3aa: CVNSSTYEQYF
j_gene: TRBJ1-5; d_gene: NA; abundance: NA; v_gene: TRBV6-1; CDR3nt: TGTGACGGGACCATTGCCAATCAGCCCCAGCATTTT; CDR3aa: CDGTIANQPQHF
j_gene: TRBJ2-3; d_gene: TRBD1; abundance: NA; v_gene: TRBV18; CDR3nt: TGTGCCAGCTCACCCGGACAGGGCACAGATACGCAGTATTTT; CDR3aa: CASSPGQGTDTQYF
j_gene: TRBJ2-7; d_gene: TRBD2; abundance: NA; v_gene: TRBV20-1; CDR3nt: TGCAGTACTAGCCCCACTAGCGGGACAAGCGAGCAGTACTTC; CDR3aa: CSTSPTSGTSEQYF
j_gene: TRBJ1-4; d_gene: TRBD1; abundance: NA; v_gene: TRBV5-5; CDR3nt: TGTACCAGCAGCACCGACGGGACAGGGGATGGAAAACCGTTTTTT; CDR3aa: CTSSTDGTGDGKPFF
j_gene: TRBJ1-1; d_gene: NA; abundance: NA; v_gene: TRBV5-6; CDR3nt: TGCGCCAGCCGACCCGTGGGACCAAACACTGAAGCTTTCTTT; CDR3aa: CASRPVGPNTEAFF
j_gene: TRBJ1-6; d_gene: NA; abundance: NA; v_gene: TRBV28; CDR3nt: TGTGCCAGCAGTTTGGAGAGGATATTGTCCTATAATACACCCCTCCACTTT; CDR3aa: CASSLERILSYNTPLHF
j_gene: TRBJ1-1; d_gene: TRBD1; abundance: NA; v_gene: TRBV29-1; CDR3nt: TGCAGCGCTGCTGCCCGGGACAGGGGTGGCACTGAAGCTTTCTTT; CDR3aa: CSAAARDRGGTEAFF
j_gene: TRBJ2-7; d_gene: TRBD1; abundance: NA; v_gene: TRBV4-1; CDR3nt: TGCGCCTGCAGCCAATTCCCCCAGGGGGCTGGGGAGGAGCAGTACTTC; CDR3aa: CACSQFPQGAGEEQYF
j_gene: TRBJ1-2; d_gene: NA; abundance: NA; v_gene: TRBV12-3/TRBV12-4; CDR3nt: TGTGCCAGCACCAGGCGGGGATACCATAACTATGGCTACACCTTC; CDR3aa: CASTRRGYHNYGYTF
j_gene: TRBJ2-1; d_gene: NA; abundance: NA; v_gene: TRBV29-1; CDR3nt: TGCAGCGTTCATAATGAGCAGTTCTTC; CDR3aa: CSVHNEQFF
j_gene: TRBJ2-2; d_gene: TRBD2; abundance: NA; v_gene: TRBV4-3; CDR3nt: TGCGTCAGCAGCAGGGGACTAGCGGGTACCGCGAACACCGGGGAGCTGTTTTTT; CDR3aa: CVSSRGLAGTANTGELFF
j_gene: TRBJ2-3; d_gene: NA; abundance: NA; v_gene: TRBV27; CDR3nt: TGTGCCAGCAGCCAAAGGAGCACAGATACGCAGTACTTT; CDR3aa: CASSQRSTDTQYF
j_gene: TRBJ2-3; d_gene: NA; abundance: NA; v_gene: TRBV13; CDR3nt: TGTGCCAGCAGCCTTGGCGGATTCACAGATATGCAGTATTTT; CDR3aa: CASSLGGFTDMQYF
j_gene: TRBJ2-7; d_gene: TRBD1; abundance: NA; v_gene: TRBV12-3/TRBV12-4; CDR3nt: TGTGCCAGCAAAGCTGGACAGGGGATCTCCAACGAGCAGTACTTC; CDR3aa: CASKAGQGISNEQYF
j_gene: TRBJ2-1; d_gene: NA; abundance: NA; v_gene: TRBV12-3/TRBV12-4; CDR3nt: TGTGCCAACAGTCTTGTCCCCAGGAGCTCCTTCAATGAGCAGTTCTTC; CDR3aa: CANSLVPRSSFNEQFF